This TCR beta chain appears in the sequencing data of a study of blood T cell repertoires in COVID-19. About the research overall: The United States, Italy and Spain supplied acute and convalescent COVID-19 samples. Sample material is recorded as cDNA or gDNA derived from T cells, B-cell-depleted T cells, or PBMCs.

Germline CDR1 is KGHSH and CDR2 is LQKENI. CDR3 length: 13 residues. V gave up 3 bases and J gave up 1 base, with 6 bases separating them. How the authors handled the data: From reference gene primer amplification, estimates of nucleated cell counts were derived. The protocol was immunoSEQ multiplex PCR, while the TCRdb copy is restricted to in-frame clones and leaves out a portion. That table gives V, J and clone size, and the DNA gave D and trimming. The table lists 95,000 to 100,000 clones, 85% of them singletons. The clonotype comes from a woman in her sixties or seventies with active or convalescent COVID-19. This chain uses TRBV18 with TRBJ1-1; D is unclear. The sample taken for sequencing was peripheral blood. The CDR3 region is CASSPSWNTEAFF. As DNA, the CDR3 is TGTGCCAGCTCACCCAGTTGGAACACTGAAGCTTTCTTT.